The clone carrying this T cell receptor beta chain was seen only a few times. What it binds is not known. Germline V lookup: CDR1 LGHDT, CDR2 YNNKEL (reference sequence). The CDR3 is 13 amino acids. V lost 7 bases, J lost 7 bases, and 11 bases lay in between. This specimen belongs to a study of blood T cells in healthy people across ages. For the second PCR, which ran for roughly 7 to 11 cycles, a sample-barcoded 5' primer and a J-beta primer mix were used. Every cDNA molecule bore a tag from a template-switch adaptor containing 12 random nucleotides. A single record per CDR3 protein comes from TCRdb applying MiXCR to the 5' RACE reads. Here the sample spans more than 800,000 distinct CDR3 sequences, under 35% being singletons. Total RNA extraction produced at least 6 micrograms (per sample) for the study. The study, taken as a whole, reports: In older individuals, TCR beta diversity per million T cells was lower, falling roughly linearly with age.

The source material was blood. The rearrangement uses TRBV3-1 and TRBJ1-6; no clear D. The sequence came from a woman of 80 years or more in good health. The CDR3 region is CASIREPNSPLHF. The CDR3 coding sequence is TGTGCCAGCATCCGGGAGCCAAATTCACCCCTCCACTTT. The variable domain in full, with the rest retrieved from reference TRBV3-1 and TRBJ1-6, is DTAVSQTPKYLVTQMGNDKSIKCEQNLGHDTMYWYKQDSKKFLKIMFSYNNKELIINETVPNRFSPKSPDKAHLNLHINSLELGDSAVYFCASIREPNSPLHFGNGTRLTVT.